These 28 T cell receptor beta chains came from one sample sequenced in a study of cytomegalovirus exposure and HLA in healthy donors. The repertoire was sequenced with immunoSEQ multiplex PCR; TCRdb's copy has only in-frame clones and lacks some. Of some 80,000 clones listed, 90% to 96% are singletons. Sequencing was done on a sample of PBMCs. The origin of the receptors is a man in his late teens or twenties in good health and CMV-seropositive.

V gene TRBV7-9 combines with J gene TRBJ2-2; D not certain. Germline V gives CDR1 SEHNR, CDR2 FQNEAQ (reference sequence). There are 15 residues in the CDR3. V lost 1 base and J 5 bases, leaving 11 bases between the germline ends. The CDR3 region has the DNA TGTGCCAGCAGCTTAGGGTCCGGTCGAACCGGGGAGCTGTTTTTT. As protein: CASSLGSGRTGELFF.

This clone showed up just once. The chain joins TRBV5-1 to TRBJ2-7; 8 nucleotides agree with TRBD2. This CDR3 contains 15 residues. V shed 0 bases and J 4 bases; nucleotides not matched to a gene: 6. Germline V gene data show CDR1 as SGHRS and CDR2 as YFSETQ. As DNA, the CDR3 is TGCGCCAGCAGCTTGGCCGGGACTAGTCGTTACGAGCAGTACTTC. Protein product: CASSLAGTSRYEQYF.

The chain employs TRBV10-3 and TRBJ1-5; D uncertain. V was clipped by 7 bases and J by 0 bases, with 13 bases between them. Germline CDR1 ENHRY, CDR2 SYGVKD. This CDR3 has 15 amino acids. CDR3 nucleotide sequence: TGTGCCATCATCTGGGAGACGAATAGCAATCAGCCCCAGCATTTT. It specifies CAIIWETNSNQPQHF.

The chain's CDR3 is CASSLVGTGIYEQYF. The CDR3, as DNA: TGTGCCAGCAGCTTAGTCGGGACAGGGATCTACGAGCAGTACTTC. The rearrangement links TRBV11-2 to TRBJ2-7; TRBD1 matches at 9 bases. V was clipped by 1 base and J by 3 bases; unmatched bases: 4. Looked up from germline, CDR1 is SGHAT and CDR2 is FQNNGV. The CDR3 consists of 15 residues.

The V gene is TRBV5-5, the J gene TRBJ2-1, with 9 nucleotides matching TRBD1. The V gene's germline CDR1 is SGHKS and CDR2 YYEKEE (reference sequence). J was trimmed by 6 bases and V by 2 bases; bases with no gene match: 6. This CDR3 spans 15 amino acids. This chain's CDR3 is CASSFGTGSGNEQFF. DNA of the CDR3: TGTGCCAGCAGCTTCGGGACAGGGAGTGGCAATGAGCAGTTCTTC.

V usage is TRBV4-1 and J usage is TRBJ2-3; the D is unclear. This CDR3 contains 15 residues. The germline V gene encodes CDR1 MGHRA and CDR2 YSYEKL. Trimming cost V 5 bases and J 2 bases, with 14 bases left between them. Written as DNA, the CDR3 is TGCGCCAGCAGCGCCCGTGCCCGGTTCACAGATACGCAGTATTTT. It translates to CASSARARFTDTQYF.

The gene calls are TRBV6-1 and TRBJ2-7; 10 positions match TRBD2. The germline CDR1 and CDR2 sequences are MNHNS and SASEGT. This CDR3 region has 17 residues. V shed 4 bases and J 2 bases; nucleotides not matched to a gene: 11. The chain's CDR3 is CASSALGTSDTPYEQYF. CDR3 DNA sequence: TGTGCCAGCAGTGCCTTAGGGACTAGCGATACTCCCTACGAGCAGTACTTC.

This clone was counted once. The chain joins TRBV4-2 to TRBJ2-5; TRBD2 is a possible D gene (5 bases). The CDR3 contains 16 residues. With 1 base removed from V and 4 bases from J, the gap between germline ends came to 16 bases. Looked up from germline, CDR1 is LGHNA and CDR2 is YNFKEQ. This chain's CDR3 is CASSQGPGAEGETQYF. CDR3 bases: TGTGCCAGCAGCCAAGGGCCTGGAGCGGAAGGAGAGACCCAGTACTTC.

The chain is built from TRBV10-1 and TRBJ2-1, with 10 bases lining up with TRBD2. Per the germline V gene, CDR1 is WNHNN and CDR2 is SYGVQD (reference sequence). The junction had 4 bases not matched to a gene; V was cut back by 2 bases and J by 3 bases. The CDR3 totals 16 residues. CDR3 DNA: TGCGCCAGCAGTGAGCCGGCTAGCGGGGGCTACAATGAGCAGTTCTTC. Encoded protein: CASSEPASGGYNEQFF.

This clone showed up just once. This chain connects TRBV6-1 to TRBJ2-1, with TRBD2 as a possible D gene (5 bases). This CDR3 spans 14 amino acids. V dropped 5 bases and J dropped 4 bases, with 12 bases sitting between them. CDR1 and CDR2 (germline): MNHNS, SASEGT. The CDR3 coding sequence is TGTGCCAGCAGTCAAAACGGAGGATACAATGAGCAGTTCTTC. As protein: CASSQNGGYNEQFF.

The V and J genes are TRBV11-3 and TRBJ2-7; D is possibly TRBD2 (6 bases). Germline V gives CDR1 SGHNT, CDR2 YENEEA. The CDR3 loop spans 12 amino acids. V was clipped by 1 base and J by 6 bases, with 7 bases between them. For the CDR3, the DNA is TGTGCCAGCAGCTTAGTCGGGGGCGAGCAGTACTTC. As protein: CASSLVGGEQYF. Full variable domain (outside the CDR3, taken from reference TRBV11-3 and TRBJ2-7): EAGVVQSPRYKIIEKKQPVAFWCNPISGHNTLYWYLQNLGQGPELLIRYENEEAVDDSQLPKDRFSAERLKGVDSTLKIQPAELGDSAVYLCASSLVGGEQYFGPGTRLTVT.

In its sample, this clone was seen once. This rearrangement joins TRBV6-6 to TRBJ2-2, with TRBD2 matching over 7 bases. Germline loops: CDR1 MNHNY, CDR2 SVGAGI (reference sequence). This CDR3 spans 15 amino acids. The V and J ends lost 6 bases and 1 base, in that order; junction bases with no gene match: 5. The DNA of the CDR3 is TGTGCCAGCAGCCAAACGGGGGGGAACACCGGGGAGCTGTTTTTT. Its protein product is CASSQTGGNTGELFF.

The chain employs TRBV27 and TRBJ2-5; a weak D match, TRBD2 (5 bases). Germline-derived CDR1 and CDR2 are MNHEY and SMNVEV (reference sequence). This CDR3 comprises 13 residues. Trimming cost V 5 bases and J 3 bases, with 10 bases left between them. The CDR3 nucleotides are TGTGCCAGCAGTGAGGGAGCAGAAGAGACCCAGTACTTC. Its protein product is CASSEGAEETQYF.

This clone was found once. The V gene is TRBV4-2, the J gene TRBJ2-7, with D possibly being TRBD2 (6 bases). V lost 0 bases to trimming and J lost 2 bases, with 14 bases between them. Germline V gene lookup returns CDR1 LGHNA and CDR2 YNFKEQ. This CDR3 is built from 16 residues. The CDR3 DNA reads as TGTGCCAGCAGCCAAGATTTCAGCGGGCCTACCTACGAGCAGTACTTC. Translation gives CASSQDFSGPTYEQYF.

J is TRBJ1-5 and V is TRBV28; D is perhaps TRBD1 (5 bases). Deletions cut 7 bases from V and 2 bases from J, with 12 bases between. CDR1 MDHEN and CDR2 SYDVKM come from the germline V gene. The CDR3 extends over 14 amino acids. DNA for the CDR3: TGTGCCAGCACACTTCGGGGGGGCAATCAGCCCCAGCATTTT. Translated, it gives CASTLRGGNQPQHF. The variable domain in full, completed from reference TRBV28 and TRBJ1-5, reads DVKVTQSSRYLVKRTGEKVFLECVQDMDHENMFWYRQDPGLGLRLIYFSYDVKMKEKGDIPEGYSVSREKKERFSLILESASTNQTSMYLCASTLRGGNQPQHFGDGTRLSIL.

The rearrangement links TRBV5-1 to TRBJ1-4; D gene uncertain. The V end lost 5 bases, the J end lost 3 bases, and 14 bases lay between the germline ends. This CDR3 is 15 amino acids long. CDR1 is SGHRS and CDR2 is YFSETQ in the germline V gene. In DNA, the CDR3 is TGCGCCAGCAGATCCCTGGTTCGGTCTAATGAAAAACTGTTTTTT. This codes for CASRSLVRSNEKLFF.

V and J are TRBV6-1 and TRBJ2-2, with TRBD2 matching 13 bases. The CDR3 is 17 residues long. The V gene's germline CDR1 is MNHNS and CDR2 SASEGT. V lost 4 bases, J lost 5 bases, and 7 bases stayed unmatched. CDR3 nucleotides: TGTGCCAGCAGTGCCCGGACTAGCGGGAGTCTTACCGGGGAGCTGTTTTTT. Its protein is CASSARTSGSLTGELFF.

V gene TRBV2 combines with J gene TRBJ2-3; 10 positions match TRBD1. CDR1 is SNHLY and CDR2 is FYNNEI in the germline V gene. The junction had 5 bases not matched to a gene; V was cut back by 6 bases and J by 2 bases. The CDR3 spans 15 residues. In DNA form, the CDR3 reads TGTGCCAGCAGGATGACAGGGGGCTACACAGATACGCAGTATTTT. Encoded protein: CASRMTGGYTDTQYF.

The chain combines TRBV7-2 with TRBJ1-5, with TRBD1 matching 9 bases. The CDR3 consists of 15 residues. After removal of 3 bases from V and 1 base from J, the junction contained 1 base not matched to a gene. CDR1 and CDR2 from the germline V gene are SGHTA and FQGNSA. The CDR3 loop reads CASSLGQGSNQPQHF. For the CDR3, the DNA is TGTGCCAGCAGCTTGGGACAGGGAAGCAATCAGCCCCAGCATTTT.

This clone was observed a single time. This chain uses TRBV19 with TRBJ2-3; tentative D call: TRBD2 (5 bases). The V end lost 6 bases, the J end lost 0 bases, and 13 bases lay between the germline ends. The germline CDR1 and CDR2 sequences are LNHDA and SQIVND (reference sequence). This CDR3 contains 15 residues. This CDR3 reads CASSPFTRSTDTQYF. CDR3 coding DNA: TGTGCCAGTAGCCCCTTCACTAGGAGCACAGATACGCAGTATTTT.

The rearrangement joins TRBV5-1 to TRBJ2-1, with 11 bases matching TRBD1. The CDR3 has 21 amino acids. CDR1 and CDR2 (germline): SGHRS, YFSETQ. V trimming: 2 bases; J trimming: 2 bases; junction bases outside the gene matches: 18. This CDR3 reads CASSLRDRGLSGRLAYNEQFF. CDR3 sequence (DNA): TGCGCCAGCAGCTTAAGGGACAGGGGGTTAAGCGGGAGGTTGGCCTACAATGAGCAGTTCTTC.

This chain links TRBV10-3 with TRBJ2-1; 9 bases match TRBD2. CDR1 is ENHRY, CDR2 SYGVKD, per germline. The CDR3 sequence is 15 residues long. The V segment lost 0 bases and the J segment 7 bases; nucleotides outside the gene matches: 4. CDR3 amino acids: CAISESVAGVNEQFF. DNA for the CDR3: TGTGCCATCAGTGAGTCCGTAGCGGGAGTAAATGAGCAGTTCTTC.

CDR3 sequence reads: CASSPALGRGLAETQYF. The DNA of the CDR3 is TGTGCCAGCAGCCCCGCCCTTGGGCGGGGGCTAGCAGAGACCCAGTACTTC. The chain uses TRBV4-2 and TRBJ2-5, with a possible D match to TRBD2 (7 bases). Trimming took off 4 bases at V and 4 bases at J, with 22 bases between the two ends. The germline CDR1 and CDR2 sequences are LGHNA and YNFKEQ. The CDR3 covers 17 residues.

V and J are TRBV5-4 and TRBJ2-7; no clear D. The CDR3 sequence is 13 residues long. CDR1 and CDR2 (germline): SGHNT, YYREEE (reference sequence). With 0 bases removed from V and 2 bases from J, the gap between germline ends came to 6 bases. This CDR3 is CASSLGLTYEQYF. CDR3 sequence (DNA): TGTGCCAGCAGCTTGGGACTCACCTACGAGCAGTACTTC.

V and J are TRBV11-1 and TRBJ2-5, with a possible D match to TRBD2 (6 bases). The germline CDR1 and CDR2 sequences are SGHAT and FQDESV (reference sequence). This CDR3 is 13 amino acids long. The V end was cut by 6 bases, the J end by 2 bases, with 10 bases between. The CDR3 sequence is CASSDGGQETQYF. The CDR3 nucleotides are TGTGCCAGCAGTGACGGGGGACAAGAGACCCAGTACTTC.

The rearrangement uses TRBV5-1 and TRBJ2-7, with D unresolved. There are 15 residues in the CDR3. V lost 2 bases to trimming and J lost 0 bases, with 12 bases between them. The germline CDR1 and CDR2 sequences are SGHRS and YFSETQ. The CDR3 DNA is TGCGCCAGCAGCTTTAGAGGTTCAAGCTCCTACGAGCAGTACTTC. Protein: CASSFRGSSSYEQYF.

The V call is TRBV19, the J call TRBJ2-3; 13 nucleotides match TRBD2. CDR1 is LNHDA, CDR2 SQIVND, per germline (reference sequence). The CDR3 contains 16 residues. The J segment lost 5 bases and the V segment lost 6 bases, leaving 8 bases of the junction unmatched. The CDR3 region is CASSPGLAGRRDTQYF. DNA of the CDR3: TGTGCCAGTAGCCCGGGACTAGCGGGACGTCGAGATACGCAGTATTTT.

This rearrangement joins TRBV5-5 to TRBJ2-7; the D gene is possibly TRBD2 (5 bases). CDR1 and CDR2 from the germline V gene are SGHKS and YYEKEE (reference sequence). The CDR3 runs to 13 residues. The ends were cut back, 4 bases at V and 0 bases at J, with 8 bases in the middle. CDR3 DNA sequence: TGTGCCAGCAGCATAGGACTCTCCTACGAGCAGTACTTC. Encoded protein: CASSIGLSYEQYF.